This passage covers 19 T cell receptor beta chains from one sample sequenced in a study of blood T cells in healthy people across ages. The second PCR ran about 6 to 12 cycles with a sample-barcoded 5' primer and J-beta primers. MiXCR was run by TCRdb on the 5' RACE reads, yielding one entry per CDR3 protein. The sample yields around 940,000 distinct CDR3 sequences, roughly half seen once. The source material was blood. Receptors were obtained from a woman aged 60-75 years in good health.

Comment on this clonotype: This clone may be a read error of a much larger clone one base away. The genes are TRBV5-1 and TRBJ2-1; D gene uncertain. The CDR3 totals 13 residues. Germline loops: CDR1 SGHRS, CDR2 YFSETQ. V gave up 3 bases and J gave up 6 bases, with 10 bases separating them. As DNA, the CDR3 is TGCGCCAGCAGCTCAGCAGGAGCCAATGAGCAGTTCTTC. Protein product: CASSSAGANEQFF.

This clonotype was counted a few times. This chain uses TRBV4-1 with TRBJ2-3, with D uncertain. The V gene lost 1 base and the J gene lost 4 bases, with 6 bases spanning the gap. The CDR3 length is 13 residues. Per the germline V gene, CDR1 is MGHRA and CDR2 is YSYEKL. CDR3 residues: CASSQVSADTQYF. The DNA of the CDR3 is TGCGCCAGCAGCCAAGTTTCGGCAGATACGCAGTATTTT.

V usage is TRBV5-1 and J usage is TRBJ1-2; D unclear. The V end lost 0 bases, the J end lost 7 bases, and 7 bases lay between the germline ends. Germline V gives CDR1 SGHRS, CDR2 YFSETQ. CDR3 size: 12 residues. CDR3 loop: CASSLGTTGYTF. The CDR3 DNA sequence: TGCGCCAGCAGCTTGGGCACCACTGGCTACACCTTC.

V gene TRBV28 combines with J gene TRBJ1-2; TRBD1 matches at 8 bases. V shed 4 bases and J 7 bases; nucleotides not matched to a gene: 11. Germline V CDR1 and CDR2: MDHEN, SYDVKM. The length of the CDR3 is 15 residues. The CDR3 sequence: CASSSARQGWGGYTF. CDR3 sequence (DNA): TGTGCCAGCAGTTCAGCGAGACAGGGGTGGGGTGGCTACACCTTC.

This clonotype appeared a few times. J is TRBJ2-4 and V is TRBV7-2; D call uncertain. The J call is uncertain, as TRBJ2-7 better fits the DNA end. The CDR3 runs to 14 residues. Germline V gene data show CDR1 as SGHTA and CDR2 as FQGNSA. The chain's CDR3 is CASSLVQTPPEQYF. The DNA for the CDR3 is TGTGCCAGCAGCTTAGTTCAGACCCCGCCCGAGCAGTACTTC.

The CDR3 protein is CASSPLDRRETQYF. Written as DNA, the CDR3 is TGTGCCAGCAGCCCTCTGGACAGGAGGGAGACCCAGTACTTC. This chain connects TRBV7-7 to TRBJ2-5; TRBD1 matches 7 bases. V lost 5 bases, J lost 5 bases, and 8 bases stayed unmatched. Germline-derived CDR1 and CDR2 are SSHAT and FNYEAQ (reference sequence). This CDR3 spans 14 amino acids.

This chain joins TRBV20-1 and TRBJ2-4, with 13 bases that match TRBD2. CDR3 length: 18 residues. Germline V CDR1 and CDR2: DFQATT, SNEGSKA (reference sequence). Trimming took 6 bases from V and 0 from J; bases not matched to a gene: 11. In DNA, the CDR3 is TGCAGTGCCCCGATAGGACTAGCGGGAGATTTAGCCAAAAACATTCAGTACTTC. It yields the protein CSAPIGLAGDLAKNIQYF.

V gene TRBV20-1 combines with J gene TRBJ2-4; D may be TRBD1 (5 bases). The length of the CDR3 is 15 residues. Trimming removed 1 base from V and 3 bases from J, with 13 bases in between. Germline V lookup: CDR1 DFQATT, CDR2 SNEGSKA (reference sequence). The CDR3 spells CSARVRDRGKNIQYF. The CDR3, as DNA: TGCAGTGCTAGAGTCAGGGATAGGGGCAAAAACATTCAGTACTTC.

The rearrangement links TRBV20-1 to TRBJ2-1; 13 bases fit TRBD2. Matching the DNA end better, TRBJ2-7 makes the J call doubtful. CDR3 length: 15 amino acids. The germline CDR1 and CDR2 sequences are DFQATT and SNEGSKA (reference sequence). The CDR3 sequence is CSARVGLAGLLEQYF. Here the CDR3 DNA reads TGCAGTGCTAGAGTGGGACTAGCGGGACTGCTCGAGCAGTACTTC.

V gene TRBV12-3 or TRBV12-4 combines with J gene TRBJ2-3; TRBD1 matches 8 bases. The length of the CDR3 is 15 residues. The V segment lost 7 bases and the J segment 4 bases; nucleotides outside the gene matches: 10. The DNA for the CDR3 is TGTGCCAGCACTTCGACAGGGGTAGTGGCAGATACGCAGTATTTT. Translation: CASTSTGVVADTQYF.

The chain uses TRBV6-6 and TRBJ2-1; D gene uncertain. Trimming pared 4 bases from V and 10 bases from J, leaving 11 bases between. Germline CDR1 MNHNY, CDR2 SVGAGI (reference sequence). CDR3 length equals 12 residues. In DNA form, the CDR3 reads TGTGCCAGCAGTTCTTCCGGCAGGGAGCAGTTCTTC. It yields the protein CASSSSGREQFF.

This clonotype has a handful of counts. The CDR3 region has the DNA TGCAGTGCTAGAGTTCTTGGACTTAAGTTCTTC. Protein product: CSARVLGLKFF. This chain joins TRBV20-1 and TRBJ2-1, with D perhaps TRBD2 (5 bases). CDR1 is DFQATT, CDR2 SNEGSKA, per germline (reference sequence). This CDR3 region has 11 residues. Deletions cut 1 base from V and 14 bases from J, with 12 bases between.

The chain links TRBV29-1 to TRBJ2-7, with 7 positions matching TRBD2. Germline trimming cut 6 bases from V and 5 bases from J; bases unmatched to any gene: 19. Per the germline V gene, CDR1 is SQVTM and CDR2 is ANQGSEA. The CDR3 has 16 amino acids. The CDR3 sequence: CSVGGMGVAGVHEQYF. In nucleotides, the CDR3 is TGCAGCGTCGGGGGTATGGGCGTGGCGGGAGTCCACGAGCAGTACTTC.

In this sample, this clonotype turned up a few times. The chain has TRBV12-3 or TRBV12-4 and TRBJ2-7, with TRBD2 matching over 9 bases. This CDR3 region has 16 residues. J lost 10 bases, V lost 5 bases, and 18 bases had no gene match. CDR3 sequence reads: CASSRGGGTSIRAQYF. The DNA for the CDR3 is TGTGCCAGCAGTAGAGGAGGCGGGACTAGCATCCGAGCACAGTACTTC.

Ten or more counts support this clonotype. The chain links TRBV10-2 to TRBJ2-3, with TRBD2 matching over 7 bases. This CDR3 spans 14 amino acids. The germline V gene has CDR1 WSHSY and CDR2 SAAADI. Unmatched junction bases numbered 3, after V lost 6 bases and J lost 0 bases. The CDR3 sequence: CASRIAGSTDTQYF. The CDR3 coding sequence is TGCGCCAGCAGAATAGCGGGTAGCACAGATACGCAGTATTTT.

This chain uses TRBV5-1 with TRBJ2-5; possible D gene TRBD2, 5 bases. The CDR3 spans 14 residues. Germline CDR1 SGHRS, CDR2 YFSETQ. The V end lost 7 bases, the J end lost 5 bases, and 18 bases lay between the germline ends. Here the CDR3 DNA reads TGCGCCAGCCGACCATGGGCTAGCCGGGAGACCCAGTACTTC. This encodes CASRPWASRETQYF.

This clonotype was seen only a few times. The chain uses TRBV4-2 and TRBJ2-3; tentative D call: TRBD2 (5 bases). CDR1 and CDR2 from the germline V gene are LGHNA and YNFKEQ. The CDR3 is made up of 16 amino acids. V was trimmed by 1 base and J by 3 bases, leaving 14 bases between them. As DNA, the CDR3 is TGTGCCAGCAGCCAAGGGGAAGGGTTAGCGACAGATACGCAGTATTTT. Protein sequence: CASSQGEGLATDTQYF.

The table lists this clonotype with a few counts. The chain joins TRBV29-1 to TRBJ2-3, with TRBD2 matching 16 bases. Trimming cost V 1 base and J 6 bases; bases outside gene matches: 4. The CDR3 extends over 16 amino acids. Germline V gene lookup returns CDR1 SQVTM and CDR2 ANQGSEA. The chain's CDR3 is CSVEAQGLAGGDTQYF. In nucleotides, the CDR3 is TGCAGCGTTGAAGCCCAGGGACTAGCGGGAGGGGATACGCAGTATTTT.

Comments on this clonotype: This may be a read error: a much more frequent sequence differs by one nucleotide. The genes are TRBV27 and TRBJ1-2; no clear D gene. The CDR3 extends over 14 amino acids. Trimming left V 7 bases short and J 4 bases short, with 16 bases between. Per germline, CDR1 MNHEY and CDR2 SMNVEV (reference sequence). The CDR3 bases are TGTGCCAGCAAAGGCGCCCAGGCTACCTATGGCTACACCTTC. As protein: CASKGAQATYGYTF.